One sample yielded the 26 T cell receptor beta chains listed below, sequenced in a study of beta chain features in type 1 diabetes. Expressed TCRB transcripts were sequenced because the entire RNA isolate underwent reverse transcription. Measured with immunoSEQ multiplex PCR; TCRdb has only the in-frame clones, and not every one. The sample has under 400,000 clones; roughly 21% are singletons. Sequencing was carried out using naive CD4+ T cells from blood. The source is a woman aged 18-35 years in good health.

This chain joins TRBV7-9 and TRBJ2-7; a possible D gene is TRBD1 (6 bases). The CDR3 has 16 amino acids. The germline V gene has CDR1 SEHNR and CDR2 FQNEAQ (reference sequence). V lost 3 bases, J lost 5 bases, and 20 bases lay in between. CDR3 loop: CASSLRKGNHRDEQYF. The CDR3 coding sequence is TGTGCCAGCAGCTTGAGGAAGGGTAACCACAGGGACGAGCAGTACTTC.

The chain carries TRBV30 and TRBJ1-5, with TRBD1 as a possible D gene (6 bases). The CDR3 is 13 amino acids. V lost 3 bases and J 5 bases, leaving 11 bases between the germline ends. Germline V gene sequence: CDR1 GTSNPN, CDR2 SVGIG (reference sequence). The CDR3, as DNA: TGTGCCTGGAGCGAGGGACAACATCAGCCCCAGCATTTT. As protein: CAWSEGQHQPQHF.

The chain carries TRBV29-1 and TRBJ2-7, with 12 bases aligning to TRBD1. The trim removed 7 bases at V and 2 bases at J, leaving 15 bases unmatched. Per germline, CDR1 SQVTM and CDR2 ANQGSEA. The CDR3 is 17 amino acids. Here the CDR3 DNA reads TGCAGCGCCCGGGACAGGGGGCGCCAGGGTAGGGCCTACGAGCAGTACTTC. Protein sequence: CSARDRGRQGRAYEQYF.

The chain couples TRBV30 to TRBJ2-2; possible D gene TRBD2, 6 bases. V lost 3 bases to trimming and J lost 1 base, with 9 bases between them. This CDR3 contains 14 residues. Germline V CDR1 and CDR2: GTSNPN, SVGIG (reference sequence). CDR3 loop: CAWREGLNTGELFF. For the CDR3, the DNA is TGTGCCTGGAGAGAGGGACTGAACACCGGGGAGCTGTTTTTT.

The sample holds a few counts of this clone. The chain recombines TRBV30 with TRBJ2-1; the match to TRBD1 covers 10 bases. The CDR3 has 14 amino acids. Looked up from germline, CDR1 is GTSNPN and CDR2 is SVGIG (reference sequence). Losses at the gene ends were 7 bases for V and 7 bases for J; bases not matched to a gene: 10. The chain's CDR3 is CASGGRQGANEQFF. The CDR3, as DNA: TGTGCCTCCGGGGGGAGACAGGGGGCGAATGAGCAGTTCTTC. Supplemented by reference TRBV30 and TRBJ2-1, the full variable domain reads SQTIHQWPATLVQPVGSPLSLECTVEGTSNPNLYWYRQAAGRGLQLLFYSVGIGQISSEVPQNLSASRPQDRQFILSSKKLLLSDSGFYLCASGGRQGANEQFFGPGTRLTVL.

Here the CDR3 DNA reads TGTGCCAGCAGTTACTCCCAGAGGTACACAGATACGCAGTATTTT. This sequence encodes CASSYSQRYTDTQYF. The chain uses TRBV6-5 and TRBJ2-3; D call uncertain. With 0 bases removed from V and 2 bases from J, the gap between germline ends came to 9 bases. Germline CDR1 reads MNHEY; CDR2 reads SVGAGI. The CDR3 totals 15 residues.

This clone was picked up a small number of times. This chain links TRBV11-2 with TRBJ1-1, with D tentatively TRBD1 (6 bases). The CDR3 extends over 14 amino acids. V lost 6 bases to trimming and J lost 4 bases, with 15 bases between them. Germline V gene sequence: CDR1 SGHAT, CDR2 FQNNGV. In DNA, the CDR3 is TGTGCCAGCAGGGAACAGGGAGGGGGCACTGAAGCTTTCTTT. This translates into CASREQGGGTEAFF.

J is TRBJ1-2 and V is TRBV2; possibly TRBD1 for D (5 bases). V lost 5 bases to trimming and J lost 1 base, with 8 bases between them. From germline, CDR1 is SNHLY and CDR2 FYNNEI. This CDR3 region has 13 residues. The CDR3 loop reads CASSIDSNYGYTF. CDR3 sequence (DNA): TGTGCCAGCAGTATCGACAGTAACTATGGCTACACCTTC.

This clone was picked up a small number of times. The chain carries TRBV7-9 and TRBJ2-7, with 9 bases fitting TRBD1. In germline, CDR1 is SEHNR, CDR2 FQNEAQ (reference sequence). J lost 2 bases, V lost 1 base, and 9 bases had no gene match. The CDR3 covers 17 residues. The CDR3 sequence is CASSLVGGGTGTYEQYF. The DNA of the CDR3 is TGTGCCAGCAGCTTAGTGGGGGGTGGGACAGGGACCTACGAGCAGTACTTC.

This chain joins TRBV6-5 and TRBJ2-7; D uncertain. Germline V gene lookup returns CDR1 MNHEY and CDR2 SVGAGI. Trimming took 4 bases from V and 3 from J, leaving 7 bases between them. This CDR3 comprises 12 residues. The CDR3 loop reads CASSSSLYEQYF. The DNA for the CDR3 is TGTGCCAGCAGTTCCTCCCTCTACGAGCAGTACTTC.

This clone was seen a few times. The chain recombines TRBV5-4 with TRBJ2-7; 7 nucleotides match TRBD1. CDR1 SGHNT and CDR2 YYREEE come from the germline V gene (reference sequence). Trimming cost V 4 bases and J 4 bases; bases outside gene matches: 8. The CDR3 has 14 amino acids. CDR3 protein: CASSRDRVGYEQYF. The CDR3 nucleotides are TGTGCCAGCAGCCGAGACAGGGTGGGATACGAGCAGTACTTC.

This clone was counted a few times. The V and J genes are TRBV18 and TRBJ2-1; D perhaps matches TRBD2 (5 bases). The V and J ends lost 2 bases and 7 bases respectively, with 15 bases between them. Germline CDR1 reads KGHSH; CDR2 reads LQKENI. This CDR3 region has 15 residues. Here the CDR3 DNA reads TGTGCCAGCTCACCAAGAATGAATTCGGGAAATGAGCAGTTCTTC. Its translation is CASSPRMNSGNEQFF.

The rearrangement links TRBV28 to TRBJ2-1; TRBD1 matches 7 bases. CDR1 is MDHEN, CDR2 SYDVKM, per germline. Trimming took 6 bases from V and 4 from J; bases not matched to a gene: 12. The CDR3 has 16 amino acids. CDR3 sequence: CASRPPGGGPYNEQFF. The CDR3 region has the DNA TGTGCCAGCAGGCCCCCAGGGGGTGGACCATACAATGAGCAGTTCTTC.

This clone occurred a few times. The chain couples TRBV29-1 to TRBJ1-6, with a weak D call TRBD1 (6 bases). CDR3 size: 16 residues. Germline V gene data show CDR1 as SQVTM and CDR2 as ANQGSEA. V was trimmed by 3 bases and J by 7 bases, leaving 19 bases between them. CDR3: CSVDGPPGAKNSPLHF. CDR3 DNA sequence: TGCAGCGTTGACGGCCCGCCAGGGGCGAAAAATTCACCCCTCCACTTT.

This chain joins TRBV18 and TRBJ2-1; D perhaps matches TRBD1 (6 bases). The V end lost 5 bases, the J end lost 1 base, and 18 bases lay between the germline ends. This CDR3 has 17 residues. Germline values: CDR1 KGHSH, CDR2 LQKENI. The CDR3 reads CASSFFLLDRSYNEQFF. The CDR3 coding sequence is TGTGCCAGCTCATTCTTCCTTCTGGACAGATCCTACAATGAGCAGTTCTTC.

V usage is TRBV19 and J usage is TRBJ2-5, with D possibly being TRBD2 (5 bases). The CDR3 is 12 residues long. Trimming removed 8 bases from V and 3 bases from J, with 10 bases in between. Germline-derived CDR1 and CDR2 are LNHDA and SQIVND (reference sequence). CDR3 in amino acids: CASSPGKETQYF. CDR3 in DNA: TGTGCCAGTTCCCCGGGGAAAGAGACCCAGTACTTC.

This chain links TRBV30 with TRBJ2-1; TRBD2 matches at 9 bases. CDR1 is GTSNPN and CDR2 is SVGIG in the germline V gene (reference sequence). CDR3 size: 15 residues. After removal of 2 bases from V and 4 bases from J, the junction contained 6 bases not matched to a gene. CDR3 DNA sequence: TGTGCCTGGAGTCTTACTAGCGGGCGTTACAATGAGCAGTTCTTC. Encoded protein: CAWSLTSGRYNEQFF.

This chain joins TRBV5-1 and TRBJ2-1, with 13 positions matching TRBD2. The ends lost 5 bases at V and 10 bases at J; junction bases unmatched: 9. From germline, CDR1 is SGHRS and CDR2 YFSETQ. The CDR3 is 15 residues long. CDR3 sequence: CASRHTSGGAGEQFF. The CDR3 region has the DNA TGCGCCAGCAGACACACTAGCGGGGGGGCCGGGGAGCAGTTCTTC.

This rearrangement joins TRBV30 to TRBJ2-3; 12 positions match TRBD2. This CDR3 has 18 residues. V was clipped by 2 bases and J by 3 bases; unmatched bases: 12. Germline V lookup: CDR1 GTSNPN, CDR2 SVGIG (reference sequence). CDR3 sequence reads: CAWSWTSGILRRTDTQYF. The CDR3 coding sequence is TGTGCCTGGAGTTGGACTAGCGGGATTCTTAGGCGGACAGATACGCAGTATTTT.

This chain links TRBV7-2 with TRBJ2-1, with 8 bases that match TRBD2. Germline V gives CDR1 SGHTA, CDR2 FQGNSA. The J segment lost 9 bases and the V segment lost 8 bases, leaving 12 bases of the junction unmatched. This CDR3 comprises 14 residues. The CDR3 coding sequence is TGTGCCAGCCGTCCCCCCGGGAGGGGTGGTGAGCAGTTCTTC. It specifies CASRPPGRGGEQFF.

The chain couples TRBV29-1 to TRBJ2-1, with 10 positions matching TRBD1. This CDR3 contains 13 residues. The J segment lost 13 bases and the V segment lost 6 bases, leaving 12 bases of the junction unmatched. Germline CDR1 reads SQVTM; CDR2 reads ANQGSEA. CDR3 bases: TGCAGCGTCATCCGGGACAGGGGCGTTAATCAGTTCTTC. This codes for CSVIRDRGVNQFF.

The chain joins TRBV4-3 to TRBJ1-1; no clear D gene. Germline values: CDR1 LGHNA, CDR2 YSLEER. There are 14 residues in the CDR3. V shed 0 bases and J shed 3 bases, with 8 bases lying between them. The CDR3, as DNA: TGCGCCAGCAGCCAAGATAATGAGGACACTGAAGCTTTCTTT. Translating it yields CASSQDNEDTEAFF.

This clone has more than one count but fewer than ten. The chain carries TRBV2 and TRBJ1-6; possible D gene TRBD1, 5 bases. Looked up from germline, CDR1 is SNHLY and CDR2 is FYNNEI. Trimming stripped 7 bases from V and 14 bases from J, with 12 bases between. This CDR3 is built from 11 residues. DNA for the CDR3: TGTGCCAGCAAGGAGGGGTTAGCCCTCCACTTT. As protein: CASKEGLALHF. Combining the CDR3 with reference TRBV2 and TRBJ1-6 gives the whole variable domain EPEVTQTPSHQVTQMGQEVILRCVPISNHLYFYWYRQILGQKVEFLVSFYNNEISEKSEIFDDQFSVERPDGSNFTLKIRSTKLEDSAMYFCASKEGLALHFGNGTRLTVT.

The table lists this clone with a few counts. This sequence joins TRBV30 and TRBJ1-5; 9 bases align to TRBD1. Per germline, CDR1 GTSNPN and CDR2 SVGIG (reference sequence). With V trimmed by 4 bases and J by 4 bases, 14 bases remained unmatched. The CDR3 covers 17 residues. This CDR3 reads CAWNSGDHRGRNQPQHF. The CDR3 DNA is TGTGCCTGGAATAGTGGGGATCACAGGGGGCGTAATCAGCCCCAGCATTTT.

The CDR3 sequence is CASSQGDRSSTDTQYF. In DNA form, the CDR3 reads TGTGCCAGCAGCCAAGGGGACAGGAGTAGCACAGATACGCAGTATTTT. The V gene is TRBV4-2, the J gene TRBJ2-3; the match to TRBD1 covers 8 bases. The CDR3 length is 16 residues. V shed 1 base, J shed 0 bases, and the junction held 3 bases outside the gene matches. Germline V lookup: CDR1 LGHNA, CDR2 YNFKEQ.

In this sample, this clone turned up a few times. The J gene is TRBJ2-5, the V gene TRBV5-1, with 12 bases matching TRBD2. The CDR3 is 16 residues long. V shed 3 bases, J shed 1 base, and the junction held 4 bases outside the gene matches. CDR1 is SGHRS and CDR2 is YFSETQ in the germline V gene. CDR3 nucleotides: TGCGCCAGCAGCTCTACTAGCGGGGGGCTCCAAGAGACCCAGTACTTC. Translated: CASSSTSGGLQETQYF.